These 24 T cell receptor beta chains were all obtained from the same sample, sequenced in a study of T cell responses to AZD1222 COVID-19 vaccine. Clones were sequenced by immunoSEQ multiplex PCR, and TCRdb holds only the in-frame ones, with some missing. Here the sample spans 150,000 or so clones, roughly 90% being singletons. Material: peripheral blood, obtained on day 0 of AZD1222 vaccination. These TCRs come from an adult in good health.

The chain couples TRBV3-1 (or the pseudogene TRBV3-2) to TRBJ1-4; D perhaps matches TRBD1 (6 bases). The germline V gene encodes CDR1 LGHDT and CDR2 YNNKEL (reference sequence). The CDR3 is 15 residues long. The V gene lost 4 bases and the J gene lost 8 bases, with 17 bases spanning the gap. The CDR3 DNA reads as TGTGCCAGCAGCCCCGGACAGCCCTTGGGCGAAAAACTGTTTTTT. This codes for CASSPGQPLGEKLFF.

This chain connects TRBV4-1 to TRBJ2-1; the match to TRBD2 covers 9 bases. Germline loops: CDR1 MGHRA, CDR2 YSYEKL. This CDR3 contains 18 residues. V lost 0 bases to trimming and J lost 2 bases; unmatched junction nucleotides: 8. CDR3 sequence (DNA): TGCGCCAGCAGCCAAGACCGGGCTAGCGGGAATGCCTACAATGAGCAGTTCTTC. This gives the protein CASSQDRASGNAYNEQFF.

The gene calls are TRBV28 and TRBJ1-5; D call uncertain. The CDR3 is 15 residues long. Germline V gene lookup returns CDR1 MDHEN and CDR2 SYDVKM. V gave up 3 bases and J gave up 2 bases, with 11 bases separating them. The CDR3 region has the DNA TGTGCCAGCAGTTTCGTAGGTCCGGGCAATCAGCCCCAGCATTTT. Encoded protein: CASSFVGPGNQPQHF.

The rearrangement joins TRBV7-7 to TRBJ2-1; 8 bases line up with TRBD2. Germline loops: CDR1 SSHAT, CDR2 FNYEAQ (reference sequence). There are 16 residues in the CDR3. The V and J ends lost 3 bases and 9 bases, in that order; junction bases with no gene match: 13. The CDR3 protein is CASSFKGPAGAGEQFF. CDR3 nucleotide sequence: TGTGCCAGCAGCTTTAAGGGTCCAGCGGGAGCCGGTGAGCAGTTCTTC.

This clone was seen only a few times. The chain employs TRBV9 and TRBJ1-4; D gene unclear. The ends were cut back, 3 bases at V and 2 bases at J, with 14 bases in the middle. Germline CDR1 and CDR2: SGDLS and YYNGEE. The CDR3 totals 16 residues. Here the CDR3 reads CASSAGSGRTNEKLFF. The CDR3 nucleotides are TGTGCCAGCAGCGCAGGTTCCGGGAGGACTAATGAAAAACTGTTTTTT.

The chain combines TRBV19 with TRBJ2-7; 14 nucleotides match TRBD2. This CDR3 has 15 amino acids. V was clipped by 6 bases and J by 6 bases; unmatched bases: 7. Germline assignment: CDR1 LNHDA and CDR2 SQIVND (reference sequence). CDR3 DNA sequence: TGTGCCAGTAGCCTCACGGGACTAGCGGGAGTCGAGCAGTACTTC. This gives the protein CASSLTGLAGVEQYF.

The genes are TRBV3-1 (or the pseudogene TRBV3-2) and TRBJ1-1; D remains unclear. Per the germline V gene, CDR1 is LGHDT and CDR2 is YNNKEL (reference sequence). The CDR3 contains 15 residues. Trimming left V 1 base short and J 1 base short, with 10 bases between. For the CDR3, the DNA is TGTGCCAGCAGCCAAGTGCCAGTCGGGAACACTGAAGCTTTCTTT. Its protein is CASSQVPVGNTEAFF.

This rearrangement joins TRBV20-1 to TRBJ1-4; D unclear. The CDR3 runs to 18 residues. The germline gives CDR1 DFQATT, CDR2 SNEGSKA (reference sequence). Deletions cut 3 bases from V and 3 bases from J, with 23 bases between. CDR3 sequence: CSASSLSGSGGANEKLFF. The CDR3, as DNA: TGCAGTGCTAGTAGTTTGTCGGGGTCGGGCGGGGCTAATGAAAAACTGTTTTTT.

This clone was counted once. CDR3: CASSEEGNYGYTF. In DNA, the CDR3 is TGCGCCAGCAGCGAGGAAGGGAACTATGGCTACACCTTC. The V and J genes are TRBV5-1 and TRBJ1-2, with unresolved D. With 4 bases removed from V and 2 bases from J, the gap between germline ends came to 9 bases. The CDR3 covers 13 residues. Per germline, CDR1 SGHRS and CDR2 YFSETQ.

This CDR3 is CASSMGRMNTEAFF. The CDR3 nucleotides are TGTGCCAGCAGCATGGGGCGGATGAACACTGAAGCTTTCTTT. J is TRBJ1-1 and V is TRBV6-5; D may be TRBD1 (5 bases). Germline assignment: CDR1 MNHEY and CDR2 SVGAGI. Trimming shortened V by 6 bases and J by 0 bases, and 11 bases separated the two germline ends. The CDR3 has 14 residues.

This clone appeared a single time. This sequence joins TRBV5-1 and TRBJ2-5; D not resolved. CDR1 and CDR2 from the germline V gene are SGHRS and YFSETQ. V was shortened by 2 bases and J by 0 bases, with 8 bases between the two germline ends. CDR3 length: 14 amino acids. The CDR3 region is CASSFDRYQETQYF. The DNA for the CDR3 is TGCGCCAGCAGCTTCGATCGCTACCAAGAGACCCAGTACTTC.

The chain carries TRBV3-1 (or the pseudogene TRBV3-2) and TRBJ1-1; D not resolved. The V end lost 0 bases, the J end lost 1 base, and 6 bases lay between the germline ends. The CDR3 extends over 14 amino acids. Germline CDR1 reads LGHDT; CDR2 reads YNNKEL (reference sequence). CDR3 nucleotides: TGTGCCAGCAGCCAAGATTGGGGGAACACTGAAGCTTTCTTT. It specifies CASSQDWGNTEAFF.

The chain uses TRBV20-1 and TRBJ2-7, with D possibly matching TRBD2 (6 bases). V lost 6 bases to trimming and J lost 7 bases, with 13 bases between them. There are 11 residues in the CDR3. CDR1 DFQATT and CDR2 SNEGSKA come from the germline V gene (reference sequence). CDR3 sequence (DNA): TGCAGTGCCGTGAGCCGGGAGGAGCAGTACTTC. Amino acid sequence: CSAVSREEQYF.

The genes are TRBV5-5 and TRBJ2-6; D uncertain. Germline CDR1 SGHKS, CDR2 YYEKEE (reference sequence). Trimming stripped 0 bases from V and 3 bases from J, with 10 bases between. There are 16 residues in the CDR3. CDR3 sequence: CASSLEGIGGANVLTF. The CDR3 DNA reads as TGTGCCAGCAGCTTGGAAGGAATAGGTGGGGCCAACGTCCTGACTTTC.

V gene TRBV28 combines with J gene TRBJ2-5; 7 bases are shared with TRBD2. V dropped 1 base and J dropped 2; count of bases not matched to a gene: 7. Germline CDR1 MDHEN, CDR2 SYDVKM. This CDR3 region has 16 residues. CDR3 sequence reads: CASSLLASGTQETQYF. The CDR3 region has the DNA TGTGCCAGCAGTTTATTGGCTAGCGGAACTCAAGAGACCCAGTACTTC.

For the CDR3, the DNA is TGCGCCAGCAGTGAACAGGGGTCGCAGCAGTACTTC. It encodes CASSEQGSQQYF. The V and J genes are TRBV10-1 and TRBJ2-7, with 7 positions matching TRBD1. The germline gives CDR1 WNHNN, CDR2 SYGVQD (reference sequence). V shed 3 bases and J 8 bases; nucleotides not matched to a gene: 4. The CDR3 runs to 12 residues.

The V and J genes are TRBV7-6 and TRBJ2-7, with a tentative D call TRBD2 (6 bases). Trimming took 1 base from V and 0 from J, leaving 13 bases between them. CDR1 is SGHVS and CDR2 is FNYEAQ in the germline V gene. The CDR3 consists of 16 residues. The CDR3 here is CASSLEATGSSYEQYF. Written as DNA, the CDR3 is TGTGCCAGCAGCTTAGAGGCAACCGGGAGCTCCTACGAGCAGTACTTC.

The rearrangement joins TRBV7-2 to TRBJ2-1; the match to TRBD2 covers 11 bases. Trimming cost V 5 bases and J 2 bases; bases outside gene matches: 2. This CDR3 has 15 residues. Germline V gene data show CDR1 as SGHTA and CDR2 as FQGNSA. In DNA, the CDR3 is TGTGCCAGCAGCGCGACTAGCGGGACCTACAATGAGCAGTTCTTC. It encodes CASSATSGTYNEQFF.

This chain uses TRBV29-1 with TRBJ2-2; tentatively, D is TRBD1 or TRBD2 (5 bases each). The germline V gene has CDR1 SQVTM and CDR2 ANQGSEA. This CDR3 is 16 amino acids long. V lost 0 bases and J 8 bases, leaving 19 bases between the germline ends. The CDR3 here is CSVEETGRGTPGELFF. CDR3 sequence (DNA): TGCAGCGTTGAAGAAACGGGACGAGGAACACCGGGGGAGCTGTTTTTT.

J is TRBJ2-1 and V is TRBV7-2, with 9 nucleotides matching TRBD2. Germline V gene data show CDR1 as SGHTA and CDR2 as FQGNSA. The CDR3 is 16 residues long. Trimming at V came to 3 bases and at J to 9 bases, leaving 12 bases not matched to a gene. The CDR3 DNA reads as TGTGCCAGCAGCTTCATAGCGGGAGAAACCCTACGTGAGCAGTTCTTC. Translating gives CASSFIAGETLREQFF.

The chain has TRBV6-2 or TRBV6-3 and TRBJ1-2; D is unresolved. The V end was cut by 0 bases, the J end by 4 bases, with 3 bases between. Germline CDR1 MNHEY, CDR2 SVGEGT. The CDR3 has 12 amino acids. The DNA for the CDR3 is TGTGCCAGCAGTTACTCGCGCTATGGCTACACCTTC. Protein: CASSYSRYGYTF.

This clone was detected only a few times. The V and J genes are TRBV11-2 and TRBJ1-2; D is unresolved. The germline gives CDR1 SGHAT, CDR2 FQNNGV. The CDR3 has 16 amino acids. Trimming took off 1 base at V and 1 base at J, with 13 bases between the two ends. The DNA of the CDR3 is TGTGCCAGCAGCTTAGGATGGTCTTTTGGTAACTATGGCTACACCTTC. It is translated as CASSLGWSFGNYGYTF.

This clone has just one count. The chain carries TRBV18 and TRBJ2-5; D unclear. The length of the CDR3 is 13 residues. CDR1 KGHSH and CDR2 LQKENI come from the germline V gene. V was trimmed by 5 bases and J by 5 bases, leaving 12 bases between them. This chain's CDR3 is CASSGSLGETQYF. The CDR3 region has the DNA TGTGCCAGCTCAGGTTCCCTGGGGGAGACCCAGTACTTC.

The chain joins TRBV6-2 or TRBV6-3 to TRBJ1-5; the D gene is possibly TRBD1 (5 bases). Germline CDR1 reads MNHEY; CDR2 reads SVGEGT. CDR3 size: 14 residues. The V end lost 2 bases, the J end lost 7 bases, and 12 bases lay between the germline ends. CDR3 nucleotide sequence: TGTGCCAGCAGTTACAGGGGATGGGAACAGCCCCAGCATTTT. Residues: CASSYRGWEQPQHF.